Shown below are 20 T cell receptor beta chains from a single sample sequenced in a study of T cell repertoires in cytomegalovirus infection. TCRdb passed the reads through MiXCR, listing each CDR3 protein once. The sample includes hundreds of thousands of distinct CDR3 sequences, 15% to 20% of them seen just once. The sample taken for sequencing was PBMCs. All receptors come from a human donor in good health (CMV status not recorded). Some clones in this sample may be carry-over from other donors' samples.

The table lists this clonotype with a few counts. The chain recombines TRBV10-3 with TRBJ2-1, with D perhaps matching TRBD1 (6 bases). The ends were cut back, 9 bases at V and 4 bases at J, with 13 bases in the middle. CDR1 is ENHRY and CDR2 is SYGVKD in the germline V gene. This CDR3 has 13 amino acids. Here the CDR3 DNA reads TGTGCCATACGGACAGATTCGTACAATGAGCAGTTCTTC. It specifies CAIRTDSYNEQFF.

This clonotype has more than one count but fewer than ten. The rearrangement links TRBV3-1 to TRBJ2-2, with TRBD1 matching 10 bases. The V and J ends lost 8 bases and 7 bases, in that order; junction bases with no gene match: 4. Germline lookup yields CDR1 LGHDT and CDR2 YNNKEL (reference sequence). CDR3 length: 13 residues. The DNA for the CDR3 is TGTGCCAGCGACAGGGGGCGAGGCGGGGAGCTGTTTTTT. Its translation: CASDRGRGGELFF.

This clonotype was observed at least ten times. The chain employs TRBV7-6 and TRBJ1-5; D uncertain. The V end lost 2 bases, the J end lost 6 bases, and 23 bases lay between the germline ends. The CDR3 sequence is 18 residues long. Germline V gene data show CDR1 as SGHVS and CDR2 as FNYEAQ. The CDR3 region has the DNA TGTGCCAGCAGCTTAAAGGCTTTTTCGTATACGGTGCTTCAGCCCCAGCATTTT. This gives the protein CASSLKAFSYTVLQPQHF. The complete variable domain, with remaining parts taken from reference TRBV7-6 and TRBJ1-5, reads GAGVSQSPRYKVTKRGQDVALRCDPISGHVSLYWYRQALGQGPEFLTYFNYEAQQDKSGLPNDRFSAERPEGSISTLTIQRTEQRDSAMYRCASSLKAFSYTVLQPQHFGDGTRLSIL.

The genes are TRBV5-1 and TRBJ2-1, with TRBD2 matching over 10 bases. V was clipped by 2 bases and J by 9 bases; unmatched bases: 5. This CDR3 is built from 14 residues. Looked up from germline, CDR1 is SGHRS and CDR2 is YFSETQ. In DNA form, the CDR3 reads TGCGCCAGCAGCTTACCTAGCGGGGGAGGTGAGCAGTTCTTC. Its protein product is CASSLPSGGGEQFF.

The chain couples TRBV20-1 to TRBJ2-7; 9 bases agree with TRBD1. Germline CDR1 reads DFQATT; CDR2 reads SNEGSKA (reference sequence). This CDR3 region has 14 residues. J gave up 3 bases and V 3 bases, and 6 bases lay outside the gene matches. The CDR3 sequence: CSARAGQGIYEQYF. In DNA form, the CDR3 reads TGCAGTGCTAGGGCGGGACAGGGCATCTACGAGCAGTACTTC.

This clonotype was found a few times. The chain joins TRBV12-3 or TRBV12-4 to TRBJ1-1; D unresolved. This CDR3 spans 11 amino acids. V gave up 5 bases and J gave up 5 bases, with 6 bases separating them. The CDR3 DNA reads as TGTGCCAGCAGTCCTCGTACTGAAGCTTTCTTT. Amino acid sequence: CASSPRTEAFF.

The genes are TRBV28 and TRBJ2-2; D unresolved. Per germline, CDR1 MDHEN and CDR2 SYDVKM. Between the trimmed V and J ends, which lost 2 bases and 3 bases, there was a span of 10 bases. CDR3 size: 15 residues. The CDR3 sequence is CASSLPDAYTGELFF. CDR3 sequence (DNA): TGTGCCAGCAGTTTACCCGACGCCTACACCGGGGAGCTGTTTTTT.

This clonotype was picked up many times. The chain joins TRBV28 to TRBJ1-5; TRBD1 might be the D (6 bases). V was shortened by 5 bases and J by 3 bases, with 14 bases between the two germline ends. The germline CDR1 and CDR2 sequences are MDHEN and SYDVKM. The CDR3 length is 15 residues. CDR3 sequence reads: CASSVGTTNNQPQHF. CDR3 sequence (DNA): TGTGCCAGCAGTGTCGGGACAACTAACAATCAGCCCCAGCATTTT.

This clonotype was counted once. The chain joins TRBV5-5 to TRBJ2-5, with unresolved D. The ends were cut back, 1 base at V and 0 bases at J, with 7 bases in the middle. The CDR3 covers 14 residues. Germline-derived CDR1 and CDR2 are SGHKS and YYEKEE (reference sequence). The CDR3 loop is CASSLSPDQETQYF. The DNA of the CDR3 is TGTGCCAGCAGCTTGAGTCCTGACCAAGAGACCCAGTACTTC.

The genes are TRBV20-1 and TRBJ2-1; D perhaps matches TRBD2 (6 bases). The germline CDR1 and CDR2 sequences are DFQATT and SNEGSKA (reference sequence). V lost 0 bases to trimming and J lost 8 bases, with 20 bases between them. This CDR3 comprises 16 residues. The CDR3 protein is CSARDFSRDFLDEQFF. The CDR3 DNA reads as TGCAGTGCTAGAGATTTTTCTAGGGACTTTCTCGATGAGCAGTTCTTC.

This clonotype has more than one count but fewer than ten. This chain uses TRBV7-9 with TRBJ1-1; D gene ambiguous. V lost 5 bases and J 0 bases, leaving 13 bases between the germline ends. The CDR3 spans 15 residues. Germline V gene data show CDR1 as SEHNR and CDR2 as FQNEAQ (reference sequence). The CDR3: CASSTRRSLNTEAFF. The CDR3 DNA is TGTGCCAGCAGCACCCGACGGAGTTTGAACACTGAAGCTTTCTTT.

This chain connects TRBV6-5 to TRBJ1-2; D uncertain. The V gene lost 4 bases and the J gene lost 4 bases, with 13 bases spanning the gap. The length of the CDR3 is 14 residues. Looked up from germline, CDR1 is MNHEY and CDR2 is SVGAGI. The CDR3 loop is CASSFGEASYGYTF. For the CDR3, the DNA is TGTGCCAGCAGTTTCGGAGAGGCCTCCTATGGCTACACCTTC.

At least ten counts were recorded for this clonotype. The chain couples TRBV19 to TRBJ1-6; D unresolved. This CDR3 is 16 amino acids long. In germline, CDR1 is LNHDA, CDR2 SQIVND (reference sequence). V was pared by 6 bases and J by 8 bases, with 20 bases between. CDR3 protein: CASRVSDGGSHSPLHF. The CDR3 DNA reads as TGTGCCAGTAGAGTGTCAGACGGAGGCAGCCATTCACCCCTCCACTTT.

The table lists this clonotype with many counts. The J gene is TRBJ2-1, the V gene TRBV7-2, with D hard to call. The V gene's germline CDR1 is SGHTA and CDR2 FQGNSA. The CDR3 contains 12 residues. The V gene lost 5 bases and the J gene lost 3 bases, with 5 bases spanning the gap. The CDR3 region is CASSRDYNEQFF. CDR3 nucleotides: TGTGCCAGCAGCAGGGACTACAATGAGCAGTTCTTC.

This clonotype was observed a handful of times. The chain links TRBV29-1 to TRBJ1-1; D uncertain. CDR1 is SQVTM, CDR2 ANQGSEA, per germline. V lost 4 bases and J 0 bases, leaving 9 bases between the germline ends. The CDR3 runs to 13 residues. The CDR3 loop reads CSVATTLNTEAFF. CDR3 DNA: TGCAGCGTTGCCACCACCCTGAACACTGAAGCTTTCTTT.

This clonotype was found many times. This sequence joins TRBV7-9 and TRBJ2-7; D may be TRBD1 (5 bases). Trimming took off 6 bases at V and 0 bases at J, with 12 bases between the two ends. Germline V gene data show CDR1 as SEHNR and CDR2 as FQNEAQ (reference sequence). This CDR3 region has 14 residues. CDR3: CASRPTASSYEQYF. The CDR3 DNA sequence: TGTGCCAGCAGACCGACAGCGTCCTCCTACGAGCAGTACTTC.

The V call is TRBV11-2, the J call TRBJ2-7; no firm D call. This CDR3 spans 12 amino acids. The germline CDR1 and CDR2 sequences are SGHAT and FQNNGV. Trimming removed 6 bases at V and 2 bases at J, with 8 bases between. The CDR3 region has the DNA TGTGCCAGCAGACCTACCACCTACGAGCAGTACTTC. Its translation: CASRPTTYEQYF.

CDR3: CASSYPPGTSGTYFEQFF. The CDR3 DNA reads as TGTGCCAGCAGTTACCCGCCCGGGACTAGCGGGACATACTTTGAGCAGTTCTTC. The chain couples TRBV6-2 or TRBV6-3 to TRBJ2-1, with TRBD2 matching 13 bases. Germline values: CDR1 MNHEY, CDR2 SVGEGT. V lost 2 bases, J lost 9 bases, and 13 bases stayed unmatched. The CDR3 is made up of 18 amino acids.

Many counts were recorded for this clonotype. This rearrangement joins TRBV6-1 to TRBJ2-7, with 9 bases matching TRBD2. With 9 bases clipped from V and 0 bases from J, the junction kept 6 bases outside the gene matches. CDR1 is MNHNS and CDR2 is SASEGT in the germline V gene. The CDR3 has 14 amino acids. The DNA for the CDR3 is TGTGCCAGTAACAGCGGGAGGTTCTCCTACGAGCAGTACTTC. The encoded protein is CASNSGRFSYEQYF.

At least ten counts were recorded for this clonotype. The chain couples TRBV12-5 to TRBJ1-3; D is possibly TRBD1 (5 bases). V lost 0 bases, J lost 11 bases, and 20 bases lay in between. Germline V gene lookup returns CDR1 LGHNT and CDR2 FRNRAP. The CDR3 is made up of 16 amino acids. This chain's CDR3 is CASGLVRGGGSGPIYF. The CDR3 coding sequence is TGTGCTAGTGGTTTGGTACGCGGCGGGGGTTCCGGCCCCATATATTTT.